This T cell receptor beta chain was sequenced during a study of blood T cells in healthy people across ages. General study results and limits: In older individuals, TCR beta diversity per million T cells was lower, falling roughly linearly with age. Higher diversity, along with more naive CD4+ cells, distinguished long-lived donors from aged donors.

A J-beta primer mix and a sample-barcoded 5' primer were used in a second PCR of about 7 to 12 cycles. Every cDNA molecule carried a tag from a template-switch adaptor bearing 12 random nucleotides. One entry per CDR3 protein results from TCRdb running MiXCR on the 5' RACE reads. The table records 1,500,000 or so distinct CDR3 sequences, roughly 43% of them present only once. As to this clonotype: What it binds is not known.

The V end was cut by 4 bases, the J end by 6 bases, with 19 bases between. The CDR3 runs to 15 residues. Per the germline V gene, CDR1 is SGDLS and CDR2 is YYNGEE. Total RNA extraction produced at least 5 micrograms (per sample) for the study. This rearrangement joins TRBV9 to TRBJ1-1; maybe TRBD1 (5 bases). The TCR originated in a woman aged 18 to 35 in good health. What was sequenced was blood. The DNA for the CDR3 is TGTGCCAGCAGCCCAAAAGGGGTTGGGGAATCTGAAGCTTTCTTT. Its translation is CASSPKGVGESEAFF.